The sample holds a few counts of the clone carrying this TCR beta chain. The V gene lost 2 bases and the J gene lost 1 base, with 5 bases spanning the gap. CDR3 length equals 13 residues. These data are taken from a study of T cell responses to AZD1222 COVID-19 vaccine. TCRdb's table, derived via immunoSEQ multiplex PCR, lists solely in-frame clones and lacks some. This sample carries 140,000 to 150,000 clones, about 93% of them seen once, and the ten largest clones take 4% to 6%. Sequenced here: peripheral blood, sampled on day 0 of AZD1222 vaccination. The chain uses TRBV12-3 or TRBV12-4 and TRBJ1-1; D uncertain. The TCR sequence derives from an adult in good health. CDR3 residues: CASSLQPNTEAFF. CDR3 DNA sequence: TGTGCCAGCAGTTTACAGCCGAACACTGAAGCTTTCTTT.